This T cell receptor (beta chain) was recorded in a study of blood T cell repertoires in COVID-19. Study in general: The United States, Italy and Spain supplied acute and convalescent COVID-19 samples.

The CDR3 is made up of 12 amino acids. The V gene's germline CDR1 is GTSNPN and CDR2 SVGIG (reference sequence). The V end lost 1 base, the J end lost 12 bases, and 13 bases lay between the germline ends. In the source study's methods: Amplification from reference gene primers served as the basis for estimated nucleated cell counts. Libraries were prepared by immunoSEQ multiplex PCR; TCRdb keeps only in-frame clonotypes and omits some of them. The D gene and trimming were derived from the DNA, and the V and J assignments and clone size from that table. The table shows over 60,000 clones, with roughly 89% occurring only once.

The sample was peripheral blood. V gene TRBV30 combines with J gene TRBJ2-1; D unresolved. The receptor's source is a man older than 75 with acute or convalescent COVID-19. CDR3 nucleotide sequence: TGTGCCTGGAGTGCCCGCCTACGCGGGCAGTTCTTC. This translates into CAWSARLRGQFF.